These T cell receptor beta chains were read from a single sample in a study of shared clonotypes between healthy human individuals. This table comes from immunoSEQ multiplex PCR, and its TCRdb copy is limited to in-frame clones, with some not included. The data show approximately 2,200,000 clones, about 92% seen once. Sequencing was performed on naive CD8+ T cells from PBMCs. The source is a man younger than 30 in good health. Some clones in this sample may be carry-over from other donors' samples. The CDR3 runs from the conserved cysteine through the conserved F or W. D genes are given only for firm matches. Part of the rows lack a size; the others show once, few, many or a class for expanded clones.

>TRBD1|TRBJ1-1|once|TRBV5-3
CARSPTGAGGPNTEAFF
TGTGCCAGAAGCCCGACAGGGGCCGGGGGTCCGAACACTGAAGCTTTCTTT
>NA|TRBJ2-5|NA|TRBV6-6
CASSGQPGVVETQYF
TGTGCCAGCAGTGGACAGCCCGGGGTGGTAGAGACCCAGTACTTC
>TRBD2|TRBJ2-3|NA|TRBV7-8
CASSSGLAGRTDTQYF
TGTGCCAGCAGCTCGGGACTAGCGGGGCGCACAGATACGCAGTATTTT
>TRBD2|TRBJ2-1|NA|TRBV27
CASSLTSGRAHNEQFF
TGTGCCAGCAGTTTGACTAGCGGGAGGGCCCACAATGAGCAGTTCTTC
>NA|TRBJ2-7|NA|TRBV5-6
CASSRTPGAYEQYF
TGTGCCAGCAGTAGGACACCGGGTGCCTACGAGCAGTACTTC
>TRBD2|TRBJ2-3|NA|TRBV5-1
CASRARIAGGPTDTQYF
TGCGCCAGCCGCGCTCGAATAGCGGGAGGGCCCACAGATACGCAGTATTTT
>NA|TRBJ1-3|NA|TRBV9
CASSSLRNTIYF
TGTGCCAGCAGCTCGCTGAGAAACACCATATATTTT
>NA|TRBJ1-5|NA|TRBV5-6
CASSSGTPGPQHF
TGTGCCAGCAGCTCCGGGACTCCTGGCCCCCAGCATTTT
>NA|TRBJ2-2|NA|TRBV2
CASSEAGDTGELFF
TGTGCCAGCAGTGAAGCAGGGGACACCGGGGAGCTGTTTTTT
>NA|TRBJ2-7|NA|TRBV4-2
CASSQAAGPYEQYF
TGTGCCAGCAGCCAAGCGGCGGGACCCTACGAGCAGTACTTC
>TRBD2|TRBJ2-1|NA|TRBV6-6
CASSYTSGHNEQFF
TGTGCCAGCAGTTACACTAGCGGGCACAATGAGCAGTTCTTC